This record covers a single T cell receptor (beta chain). Its target is not known. This CDR3 has 14 amino acids. Germline values: CDR1 MNHEY, CDR2 SMNVEV (reference sequence). The V end was cut by 10 bases, the J end by 3 bases, with 18 bases between. The data were taken from a study of cytomegalovirus exposure and HLA in healthy donors. The PCR had 60 Vbeta and 13 Jbeta primers. Profiling relied on immunoSEQ multiplex PCR, and the TCRdb table lists in-frame clones only, not all of them. This sample carries about 160,000 clones, with over 1% going to the ten biggest clones. Overall study findings and caveats: Among TCR beta chains, those listed as cytomegalovirus-associated numbered around 180. Immune exposure data for these donors was limited to CMV serostatus. Most TCR sequences were rare, but some public TCRs occurred in many donors.

The sequenced sample consisted of PBMCs. The chain combines TRBV27 with TRBJ1-2; D is unresolved. This clonotype originated in a woman aged 60-75 years in good health and CMV-seronegative. This CDR3 is CATKVALGYYGYTF. CDR3 nucleotides: TGTGCCACGAAAGTGGCACTAGGATACTATGGCTACACCTTC.